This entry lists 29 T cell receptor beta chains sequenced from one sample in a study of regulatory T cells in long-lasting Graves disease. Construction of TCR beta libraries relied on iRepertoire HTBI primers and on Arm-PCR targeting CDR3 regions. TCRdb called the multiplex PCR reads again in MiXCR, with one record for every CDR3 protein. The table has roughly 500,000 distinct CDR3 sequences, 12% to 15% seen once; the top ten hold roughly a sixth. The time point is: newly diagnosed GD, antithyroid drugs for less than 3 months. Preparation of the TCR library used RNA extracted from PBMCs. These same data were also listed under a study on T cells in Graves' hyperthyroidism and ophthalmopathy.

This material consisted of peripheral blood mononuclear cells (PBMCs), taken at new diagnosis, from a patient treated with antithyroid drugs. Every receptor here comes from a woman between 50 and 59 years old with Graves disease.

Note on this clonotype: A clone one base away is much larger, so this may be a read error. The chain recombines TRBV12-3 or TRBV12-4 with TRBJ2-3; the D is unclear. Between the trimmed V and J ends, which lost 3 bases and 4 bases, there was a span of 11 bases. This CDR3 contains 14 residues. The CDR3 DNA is TGTGCCAGCAGTTTCTGGGTCTACGCAGATACGCAGTATTTT. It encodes CASSFWVYADTQYF.

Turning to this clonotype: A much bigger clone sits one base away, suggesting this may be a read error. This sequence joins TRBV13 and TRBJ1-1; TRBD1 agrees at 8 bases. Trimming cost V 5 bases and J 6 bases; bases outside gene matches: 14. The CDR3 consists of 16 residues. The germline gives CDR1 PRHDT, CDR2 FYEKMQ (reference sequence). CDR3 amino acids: CASSLKRGSGGSEAFF. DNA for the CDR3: TGTGCCAGCAGCCTCAAACGTGGGTCAGGGGGCTCTGAAGCTTTCTTT.

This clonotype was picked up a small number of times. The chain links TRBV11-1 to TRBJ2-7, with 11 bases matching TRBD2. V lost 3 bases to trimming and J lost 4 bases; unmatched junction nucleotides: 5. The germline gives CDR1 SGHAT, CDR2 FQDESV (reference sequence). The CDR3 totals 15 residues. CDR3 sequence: CASSFRLAGFYEQYF. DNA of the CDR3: TGTGCCAGCAGCTTCCGACTAGCGGGATTTTACGAGCAGTACTTC.

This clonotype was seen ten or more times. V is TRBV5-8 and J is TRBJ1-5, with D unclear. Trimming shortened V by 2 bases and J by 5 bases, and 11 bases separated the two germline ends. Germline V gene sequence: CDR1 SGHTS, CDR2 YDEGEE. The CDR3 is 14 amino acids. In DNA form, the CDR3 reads TGTGCCAGCAGCTTCCGGACGCCCTATCAGCCCCAGCATTTT. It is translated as CASSFRTPYQPQHF.

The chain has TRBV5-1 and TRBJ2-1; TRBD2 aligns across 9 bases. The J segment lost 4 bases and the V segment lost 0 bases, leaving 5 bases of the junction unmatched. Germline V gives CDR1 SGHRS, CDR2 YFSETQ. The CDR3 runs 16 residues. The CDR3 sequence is CASSLGLAGMYNEQFF. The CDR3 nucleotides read TGCGCCAGCAGCTTGGGCCTAGCGGGAATGTACAATGAGCAGTTCTTC.

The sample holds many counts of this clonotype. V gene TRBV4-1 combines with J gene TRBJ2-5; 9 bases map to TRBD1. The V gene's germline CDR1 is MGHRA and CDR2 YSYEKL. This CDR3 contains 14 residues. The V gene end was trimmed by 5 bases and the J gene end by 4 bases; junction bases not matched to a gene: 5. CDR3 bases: TGCGCCAGCAGCAAACAGGGGGCTCGAGAGACCCAGTACTTC. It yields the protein CASSKQGARETQYF.

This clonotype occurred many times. The CDR3 sequence is CSAAQGQETQYF. CDR3 nucleotide sequence: TGCAGTGCTGCACAGGGACAAGAGACCCAGTACTTC. The chain carries TRBV20-1 and TRBJ2-5; a weak D match, TRBD1 (6 bases). The CDR3 covers 12 residues. V shed 5 bases and J shed 2 bases, with 9 bases lying between them. Germline V lookup: CDR1 DFQATT, CDR2 SNEGSKA (reference sequence).

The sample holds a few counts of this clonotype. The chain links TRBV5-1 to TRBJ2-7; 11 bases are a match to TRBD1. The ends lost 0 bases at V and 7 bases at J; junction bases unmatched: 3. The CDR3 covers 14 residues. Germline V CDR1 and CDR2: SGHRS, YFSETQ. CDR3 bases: TGCGCCAGCAGCTTGGGGGACAGGGGGAGTGAGCAGTACTTC. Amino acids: CASSLGDRGSEQYF.

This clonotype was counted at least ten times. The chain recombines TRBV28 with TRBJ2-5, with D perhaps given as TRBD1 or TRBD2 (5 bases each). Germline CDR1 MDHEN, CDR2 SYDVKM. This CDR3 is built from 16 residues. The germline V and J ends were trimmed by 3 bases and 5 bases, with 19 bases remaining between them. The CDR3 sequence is CASSFFSLAEGETQYF. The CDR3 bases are TGTGCCAGCAGTTTTTTTTCCCTGGCAGAGGGGGAGACCCAGTACTTC.

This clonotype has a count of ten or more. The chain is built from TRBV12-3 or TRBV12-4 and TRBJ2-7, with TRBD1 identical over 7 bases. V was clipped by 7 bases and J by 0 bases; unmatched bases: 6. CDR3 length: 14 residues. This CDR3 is CASNEGGRSYEQYF. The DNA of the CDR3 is TGTGCCAGCAACGAAGGGGGCCGCTCCTACGAGCAGTACTTC.

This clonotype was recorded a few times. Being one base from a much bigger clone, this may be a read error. CDR3 DNA sequence: TGTGCCGGCAGCCCCGGACAGGGGCAGCAAGAGACCCAGTACTTC. Residues: CAGSPGQGQQETQYF. V gene TRBV2 combines with J gene TRBJ2-5; TRBD1 matches 9 bases. The germline CDR1 and CDR2 sequences are SNHLY and FYNNEI. The CDR3 extends over 15 amino acids.

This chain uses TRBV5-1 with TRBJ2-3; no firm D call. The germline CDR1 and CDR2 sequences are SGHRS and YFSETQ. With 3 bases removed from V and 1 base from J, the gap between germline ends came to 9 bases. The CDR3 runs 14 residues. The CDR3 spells CASSYPRGTDTQYF. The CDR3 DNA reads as TGCGCCAGCAGCTACCCTAGGGGCACAGATACGCAGTATTTT.

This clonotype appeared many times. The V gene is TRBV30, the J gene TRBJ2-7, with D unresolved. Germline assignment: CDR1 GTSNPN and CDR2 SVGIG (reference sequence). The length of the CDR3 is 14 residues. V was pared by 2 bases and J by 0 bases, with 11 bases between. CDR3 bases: TGTGCCTGGAGTCCTCAGATTTACTCCTACGAGCAGTACTTC. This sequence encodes CAWSPQIYSYEQYF.

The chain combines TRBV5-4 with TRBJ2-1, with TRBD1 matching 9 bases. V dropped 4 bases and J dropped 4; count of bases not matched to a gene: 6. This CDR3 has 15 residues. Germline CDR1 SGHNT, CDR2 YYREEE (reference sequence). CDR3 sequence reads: CASSENRGRYNEQFF. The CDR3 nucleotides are TGTGCCAGCAGCGAGAACAGGGGGCGATACAATGAGCAGTTCTTC.

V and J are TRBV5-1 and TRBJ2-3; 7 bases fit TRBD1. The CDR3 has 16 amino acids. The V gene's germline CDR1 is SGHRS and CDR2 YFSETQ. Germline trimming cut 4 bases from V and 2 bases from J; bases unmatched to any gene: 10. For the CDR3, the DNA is TGCGCCAGCAGCAGTCAAGGGACAGTATCCACAGATACGCAGTATTTT. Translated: CASSSQGTVSTDTQYF. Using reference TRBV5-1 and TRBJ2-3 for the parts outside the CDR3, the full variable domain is KAGVTQTPRYLIKTRGQQVTLSCSPISGHRSVSWYQQTPGQGLQFLFEYFSETQRNKGNFPGRFSGRQFSNSRSEMNVSTLELGDSALYLCASSSQGTVSTDTQYFGPGTRLTVL.

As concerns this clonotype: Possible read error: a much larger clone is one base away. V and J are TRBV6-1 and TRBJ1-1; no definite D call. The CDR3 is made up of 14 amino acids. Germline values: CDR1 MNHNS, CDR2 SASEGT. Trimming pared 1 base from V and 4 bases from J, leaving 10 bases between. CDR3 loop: CASSEGPESTEAFF. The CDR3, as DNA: TGTGCCAGCAGTGAAGGCCCCGAGAGCACTGAAGCTTTCTTT.

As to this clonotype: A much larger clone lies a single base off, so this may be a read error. CDR3 DNA sequence: TGTGCCAGCAGTTTCCGGACCTATGGCTACACCTTC. Translation gives CASSFRTYGYTF. This chain connects TRBV27 to TRBJ1-2; D not certain. Per germline, CDR1 MNHEY and CDR2 SMNVEV (reference sequence). The CDR3 loop spans 12 amino acids. Deletions cut 3 bases from V and 4 bases from J, with 6 bases between.

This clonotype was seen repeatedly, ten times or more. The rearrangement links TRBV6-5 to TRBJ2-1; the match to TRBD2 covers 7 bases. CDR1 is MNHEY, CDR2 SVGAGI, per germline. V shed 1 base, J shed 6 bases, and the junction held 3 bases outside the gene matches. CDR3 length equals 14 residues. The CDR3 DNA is TGTGCCAGCAGTTACTTCCGCGGGAGCAATGAGCAGTTCTTC. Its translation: CASSYFRGSNEQFF.

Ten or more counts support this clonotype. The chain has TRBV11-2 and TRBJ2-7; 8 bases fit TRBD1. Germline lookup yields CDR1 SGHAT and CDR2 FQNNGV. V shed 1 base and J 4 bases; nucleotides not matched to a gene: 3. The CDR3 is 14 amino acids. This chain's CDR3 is CASSLGQGIYEQYF. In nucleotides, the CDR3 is TGTGCCAGCAGCTTAGGACAGGGGATATACGAGCAGTACTTC.

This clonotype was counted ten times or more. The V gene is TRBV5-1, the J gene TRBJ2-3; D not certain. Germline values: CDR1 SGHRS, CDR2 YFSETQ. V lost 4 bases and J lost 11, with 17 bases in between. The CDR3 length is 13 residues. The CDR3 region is CASSPPGSTLQYF. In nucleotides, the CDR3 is TGCGCCAGCAGCCCCCCAGGCAGTACCTTGCAGTATTTT.

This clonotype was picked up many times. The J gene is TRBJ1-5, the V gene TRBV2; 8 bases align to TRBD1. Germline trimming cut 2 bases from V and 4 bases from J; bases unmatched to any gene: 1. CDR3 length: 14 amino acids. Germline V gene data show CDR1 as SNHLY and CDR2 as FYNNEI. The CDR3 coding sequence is TGTGCCAGCAGTGAAAGGACAGGGAATCAGCCCCAGCATTTT. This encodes CASSERTGNQPQHF.

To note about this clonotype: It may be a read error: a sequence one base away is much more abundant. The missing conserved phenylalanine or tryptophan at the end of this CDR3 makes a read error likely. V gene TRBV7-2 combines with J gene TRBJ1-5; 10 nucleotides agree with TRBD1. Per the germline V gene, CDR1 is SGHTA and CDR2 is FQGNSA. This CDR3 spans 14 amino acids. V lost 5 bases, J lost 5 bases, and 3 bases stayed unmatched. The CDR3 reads CASSTGTGDQPQHC. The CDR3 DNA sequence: TGTGCCAGCAGCACCGGGACAGGGGATCAGCCCCAGCATTGT.

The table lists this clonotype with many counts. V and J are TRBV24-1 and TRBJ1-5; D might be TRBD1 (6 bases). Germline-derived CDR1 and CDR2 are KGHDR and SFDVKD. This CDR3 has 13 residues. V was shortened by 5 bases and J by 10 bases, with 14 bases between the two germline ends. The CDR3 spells CATSGTEDFPQHF. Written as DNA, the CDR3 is TGTGCCACCAGTGGGACAGAAGACTTTCCCCAGCATTTT.

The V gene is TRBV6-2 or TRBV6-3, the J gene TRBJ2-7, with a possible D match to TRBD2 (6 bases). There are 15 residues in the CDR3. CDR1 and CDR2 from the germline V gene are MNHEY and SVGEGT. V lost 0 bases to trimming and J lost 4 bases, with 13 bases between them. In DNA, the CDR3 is TGTGCCAGCAGTTACTCAACGGGAGAAGCTTACGAGCAGTACTTC. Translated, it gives CASSYSTGEAYEQYF.

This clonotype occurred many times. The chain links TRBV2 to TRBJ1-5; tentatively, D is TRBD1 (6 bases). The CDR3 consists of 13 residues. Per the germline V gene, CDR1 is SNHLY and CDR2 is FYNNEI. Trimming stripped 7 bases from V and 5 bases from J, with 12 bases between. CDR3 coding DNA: TGTGCCAGCACCGAGGGGGATTATCAGCCCCAGCATTTT. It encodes CASTEGDYQPQHF.

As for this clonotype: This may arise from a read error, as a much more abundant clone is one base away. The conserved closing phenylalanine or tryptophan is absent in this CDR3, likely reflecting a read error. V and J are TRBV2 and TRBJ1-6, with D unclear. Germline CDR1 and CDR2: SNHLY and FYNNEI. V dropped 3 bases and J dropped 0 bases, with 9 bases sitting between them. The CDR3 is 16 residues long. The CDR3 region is CASSEDALSYNSPLHS. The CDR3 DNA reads TGTGCCAGCAGTGAGGACGCACTCTCCTATAATTCACCCCTCCACTCT.

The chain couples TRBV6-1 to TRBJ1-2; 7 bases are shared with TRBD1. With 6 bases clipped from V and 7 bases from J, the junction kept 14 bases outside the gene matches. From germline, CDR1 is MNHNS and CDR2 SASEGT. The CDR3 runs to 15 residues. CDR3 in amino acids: CASRQSGTVFAGYTF. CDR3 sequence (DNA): TGTGCCAGCAGGCAATCCGGGACAGTTTTTGCTGGCTACACCTTC.

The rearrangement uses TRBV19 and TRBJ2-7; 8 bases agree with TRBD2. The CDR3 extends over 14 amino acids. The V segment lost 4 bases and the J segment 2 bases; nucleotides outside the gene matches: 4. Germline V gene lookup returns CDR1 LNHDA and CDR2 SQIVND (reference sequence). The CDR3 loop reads CASSRSGSTYEQYF. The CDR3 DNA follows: TGTGCCAGTAGTAGAAGCGGGAGTACCTACGAGCAGTACTTC.

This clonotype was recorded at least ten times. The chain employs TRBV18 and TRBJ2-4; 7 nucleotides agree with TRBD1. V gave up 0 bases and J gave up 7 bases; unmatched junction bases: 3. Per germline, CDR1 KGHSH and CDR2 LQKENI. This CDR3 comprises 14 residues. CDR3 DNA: TGTGCCAGCTCACCACCGGGACAGTCGAACATTCAGTACTTC. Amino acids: CASSPPGQSNIQYF.